This T cell receptor (beta chain) comes out of a study of T-cell memory formation after mild COVID-19. TCRdb fed the 5' RACE reads into MiXCR, producing one record per CDR3 protein. Counted here are around 200,000 distinct CDR3 sequences, about a fifth occurring once; the ten biggest clones make up roughly 3.9%. Germline V gene lookup returns CDR1 SGHTA and CDR2 FQGNSA. The CDR3 loop spans 14 amino acids. V lost 6 bases, J lost 7 bases, and 15 bases lay in between. Sequenced material: PBMCs or a T cell subset sorted from them (not recorded which). The chain joins TRBV7-2 to TRBJ2-2, with D tentatively TRBD1 or TRBD2 (5 bases each). This receptor was taken from a young man who had mild COVID-19 (a few samples of this study predate the infection). Cell type and time point are not known. The CDR3 region is CASSPGVGDGELFF. The CDR3 bases are TGTGCCAGCAGTCCCGGCGTGGGGGACGGGGAGCTGTTTTTT.